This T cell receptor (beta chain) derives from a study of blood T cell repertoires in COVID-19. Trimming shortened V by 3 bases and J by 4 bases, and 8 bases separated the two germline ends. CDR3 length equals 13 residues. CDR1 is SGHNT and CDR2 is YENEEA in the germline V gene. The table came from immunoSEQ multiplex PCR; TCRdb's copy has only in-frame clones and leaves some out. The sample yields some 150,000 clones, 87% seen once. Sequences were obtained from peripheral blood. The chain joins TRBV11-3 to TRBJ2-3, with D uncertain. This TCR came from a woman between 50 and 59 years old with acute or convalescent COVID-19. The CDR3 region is CASSFDTPDTQYF. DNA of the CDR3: TGTGCCAGCAGCTTCGACACCCCAGATACGCAGTATTTT.